The text below deals with one T cell receptor beta chain. The antigen is not known. The entry originates in a study of cytomegalovirus exposure and HLA in healthy donors. The overall study: About 80 million unique TCRs from HLA-typed donors were held in an early data release.

This CDR3 spans 14 amino acids. Germline loops: CDR1 GTSNPN, CDR2 SVGIG (reference sequence). V shed 1 base, J shed 4 bases, and the junction held 5 bases outside the gene matches. Study-wide results and caveats: It was taken for granted in presence/absence analyses that sequencing depth across donors was roughly uniform. As a later analysis showed, a missense DCLRE1C variant was linked to trimming of TCR beta V- and J-genes.

PCR amplification relied on 60 Vbeta primers (plus 13 Jbeta primers). Original processing methods: The authors later counted 65 million to 90 million unique TCR beta chains, roughly 11 million of them shared. Method: immunoSEQ multiplex PCR; TCRdb's copy keeps in-frame clones and lacks some. The V and J calls and clone size are taken from that table; D and trimming were inferred from the DNA. This table holds approximately 110,000 clones, 75% to 80% found once. This TCR was sampled from a man aged 40-50 years in good health and CMV-seronegative. The chain uses TRBV30 and TRBJ1-2, with 8 bases aligning to TRBD1. Source material: PBMCs. CDR3 sequence reads: CAWSAPGGPYGYTF. The CDR3 coding sequence is TGTGCCTGGAGTGCTCCAGGGGGCCCCTATGGCTACACCTTC.